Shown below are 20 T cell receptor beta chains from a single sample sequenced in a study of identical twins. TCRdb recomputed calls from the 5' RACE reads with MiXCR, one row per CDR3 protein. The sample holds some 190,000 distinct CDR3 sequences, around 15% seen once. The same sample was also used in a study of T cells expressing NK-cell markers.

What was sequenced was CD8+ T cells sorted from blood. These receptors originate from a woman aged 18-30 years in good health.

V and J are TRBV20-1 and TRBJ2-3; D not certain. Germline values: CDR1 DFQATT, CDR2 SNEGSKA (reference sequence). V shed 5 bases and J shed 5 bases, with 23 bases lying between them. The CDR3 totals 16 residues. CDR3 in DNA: TGCAGTGCTTATCTTCTGTCTCCCCGAACCGAAGATACGCAGTATTTT. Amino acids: CSAYLLSPRTEDTQYF.

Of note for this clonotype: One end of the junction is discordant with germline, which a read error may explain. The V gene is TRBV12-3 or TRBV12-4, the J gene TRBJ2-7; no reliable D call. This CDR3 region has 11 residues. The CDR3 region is CASSAAFPIHF. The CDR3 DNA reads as TGTGCCAGCAGCGCAGCATTCCCTATTCATTTC.

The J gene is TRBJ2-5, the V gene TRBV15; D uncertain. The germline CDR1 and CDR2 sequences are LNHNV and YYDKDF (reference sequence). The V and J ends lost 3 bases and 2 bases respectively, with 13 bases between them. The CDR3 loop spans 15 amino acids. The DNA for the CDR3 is TGTGCCACCAGCAGGCCTGGGGTCCTGCAAGAGACCCAGTACTTC. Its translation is CATSRPGVLQETQYF.

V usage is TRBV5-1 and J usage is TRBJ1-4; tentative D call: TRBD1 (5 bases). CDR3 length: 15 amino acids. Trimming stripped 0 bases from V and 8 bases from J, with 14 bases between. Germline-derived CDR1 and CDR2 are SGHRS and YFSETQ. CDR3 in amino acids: CASSLDKGWDEKLFF. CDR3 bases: TGCGCCAGCAGCTTGGATAAGGGGTGGGACGAAAAACTGTTTTTT.

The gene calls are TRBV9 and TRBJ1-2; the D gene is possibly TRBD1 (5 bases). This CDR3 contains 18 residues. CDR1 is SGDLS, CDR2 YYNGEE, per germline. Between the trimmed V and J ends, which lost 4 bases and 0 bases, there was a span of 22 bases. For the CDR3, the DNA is TGTGCCAGCAGCTTCACCTGGGACTCAAGGTATTCTAACTATGGCTACACCTTC. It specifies CASSFTWDSRYSNYGYTF.

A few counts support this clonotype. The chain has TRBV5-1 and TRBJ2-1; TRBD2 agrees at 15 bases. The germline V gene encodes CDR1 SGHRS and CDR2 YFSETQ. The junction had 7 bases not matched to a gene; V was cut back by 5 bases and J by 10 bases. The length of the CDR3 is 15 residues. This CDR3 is CASRSGTSGRNEQFF. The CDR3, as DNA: TGCGCCAGCAGGTCCGGGACTAGCGGGAGGAACGAGCAGTTCTTC.

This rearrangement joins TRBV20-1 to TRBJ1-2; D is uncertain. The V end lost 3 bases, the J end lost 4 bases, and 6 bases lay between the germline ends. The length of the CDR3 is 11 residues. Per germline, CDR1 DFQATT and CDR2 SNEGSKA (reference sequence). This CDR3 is CSASDSYGYTF. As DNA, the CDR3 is TGCAGTGCTAGCGACTCCTATGGCTACACCTTC.

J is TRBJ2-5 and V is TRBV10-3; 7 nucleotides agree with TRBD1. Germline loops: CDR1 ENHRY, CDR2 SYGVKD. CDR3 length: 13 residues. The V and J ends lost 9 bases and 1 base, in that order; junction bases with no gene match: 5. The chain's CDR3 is CAIGTGVQETQYF. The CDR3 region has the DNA TGTGCCATTGGAACAGGGGTCCAAGAGACCCAGTACTTC.

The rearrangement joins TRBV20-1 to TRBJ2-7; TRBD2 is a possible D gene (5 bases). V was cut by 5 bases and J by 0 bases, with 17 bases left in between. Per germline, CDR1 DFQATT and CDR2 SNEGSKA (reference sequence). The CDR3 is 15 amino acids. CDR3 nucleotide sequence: TGCAGTGCTCCGTCGGAGCGTACTAGCTCCTACGAGCAGTACTTC. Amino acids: CSAPSERTSSYEQYF.

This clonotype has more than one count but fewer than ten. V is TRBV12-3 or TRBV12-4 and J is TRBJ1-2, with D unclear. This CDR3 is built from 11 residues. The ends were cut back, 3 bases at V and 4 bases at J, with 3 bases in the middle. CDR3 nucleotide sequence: TGTGCCAGCAGTTTCCTCTATGGCTACACCTTC. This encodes CASSFLYGYTF.

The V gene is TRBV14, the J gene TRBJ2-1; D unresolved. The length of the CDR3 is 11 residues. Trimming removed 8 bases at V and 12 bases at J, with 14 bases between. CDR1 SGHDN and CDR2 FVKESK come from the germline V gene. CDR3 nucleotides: TGTGCCAGCCAAGATCGGGTAGGGCAGTTCTTC. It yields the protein CASQDRVGQFF.

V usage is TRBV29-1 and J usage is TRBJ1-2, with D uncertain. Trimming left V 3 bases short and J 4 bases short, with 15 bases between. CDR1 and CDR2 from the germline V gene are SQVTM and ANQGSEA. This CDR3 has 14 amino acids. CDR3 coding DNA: TGCAGCGTTGAGACCGATCCCCTCTCCTATGGCTACACCTTC. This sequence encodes CSVETDPLSYGYTF.

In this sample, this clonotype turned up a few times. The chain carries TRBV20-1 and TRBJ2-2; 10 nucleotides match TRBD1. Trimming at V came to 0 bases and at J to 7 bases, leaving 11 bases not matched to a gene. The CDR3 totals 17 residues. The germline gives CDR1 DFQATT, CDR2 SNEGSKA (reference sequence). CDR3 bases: TGCAGTGCTAGAGATCCTTCCGGGACAGGGGTCGGCGGGGAGCTGTTTTTT. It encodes CSARDPSGTGVGGELFF.

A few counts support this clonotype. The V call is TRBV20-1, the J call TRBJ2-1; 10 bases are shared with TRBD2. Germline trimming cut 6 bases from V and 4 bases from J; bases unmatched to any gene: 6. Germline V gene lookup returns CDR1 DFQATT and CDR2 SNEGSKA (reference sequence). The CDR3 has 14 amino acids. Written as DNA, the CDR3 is TGCAGTGCCCGGACTAGCGGTAAATACAATGAGCAGTTCTTC. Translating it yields CSARTSGKYNEQFF.

CDR3 region: CASSSATNEKLFF. CDR3 DNA sequence: TGTGCCAGCAGCTCTGCAACTAATGAAAAACTGTTTTTT. The chain employs TRBV7-9 and TRBJ1-4; the D is unclear. In germline, CDR1 is SEHNR, CDR2 FQNEAQ (reference sequence). Between the trimmed V and J ends, which lost 4 bases and 0 bases, there was a span of 3 bases. This CDR3 region has 13 residues.

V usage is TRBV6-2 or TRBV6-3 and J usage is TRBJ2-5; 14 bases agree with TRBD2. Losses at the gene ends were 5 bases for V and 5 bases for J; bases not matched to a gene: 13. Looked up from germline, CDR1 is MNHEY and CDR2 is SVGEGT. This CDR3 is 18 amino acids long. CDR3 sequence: CASSPGTSGRRFYETQYF. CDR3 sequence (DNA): TGTGCCAGCAGTCCCGGGACTAGCGGGAGACGATTTTATGAGACCCAGTACTTC.

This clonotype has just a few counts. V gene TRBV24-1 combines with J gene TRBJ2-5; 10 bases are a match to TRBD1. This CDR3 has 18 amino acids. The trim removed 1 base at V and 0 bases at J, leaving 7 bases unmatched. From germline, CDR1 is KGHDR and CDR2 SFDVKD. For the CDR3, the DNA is TGTGCCACCAGTGATTTTGACGGGACAGGGGCCGACCAAGAGACCCAGTACTTC. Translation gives CATSDFDGTGADQETQYF.

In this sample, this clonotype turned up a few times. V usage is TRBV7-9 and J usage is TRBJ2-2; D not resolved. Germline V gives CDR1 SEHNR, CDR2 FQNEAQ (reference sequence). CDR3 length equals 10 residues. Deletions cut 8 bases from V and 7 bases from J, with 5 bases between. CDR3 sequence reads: CASAYGELFF. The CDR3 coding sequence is TGTGCCAGCGCCTACGGGGAGCTGTTTTTT.

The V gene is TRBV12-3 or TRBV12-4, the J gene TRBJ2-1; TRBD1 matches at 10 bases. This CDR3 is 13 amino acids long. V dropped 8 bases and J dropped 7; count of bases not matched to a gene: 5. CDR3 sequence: CASRTGGLNEQFF. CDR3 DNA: TGTGCCAGCCGGACAGGGGGTTTGAATGAGCAGTTCTTC.

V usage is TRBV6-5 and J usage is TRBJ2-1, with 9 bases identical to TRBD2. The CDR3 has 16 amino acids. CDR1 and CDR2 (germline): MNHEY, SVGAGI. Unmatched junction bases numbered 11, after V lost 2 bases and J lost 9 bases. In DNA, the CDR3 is TGTGCCAGCAGTTACGAGGGCGGGGGGGCAACGGGTGAGCAGTTCTTC. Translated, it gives CASSYEGGGATGEQFF.